This T cell receptor beta chain was identified in a study of T cells expressing NK-cell markers. TCRdb re-called the 5' RACE reads, yielding one record per CDR3 amino acid sequence without DNA. Its table lists about 390,000 distinct CDR3 sequences. The CDR3 runs to 12 residues. The sequenced sample was blood T cells: a sorted CD56 or NKG2C T cell subset, CD4+ or CD8+ T cells, or bulk PBMC T cells (not recorded which). The chain employs TRBV12-3 or TRBV12-4 and TRBJ1-2. This sequence originates from a woman between 50 and 59 years old in good health. CDR3 loop: CASSLADVGYTF.